Below, 13 T cell receptor beta chains from the same sample are listed, as sequenced in a study of regulatory T cells in long-lasting Graves disease. As to time point: newly diagnosed GD, antithyroid drugs for less than 3 months. PBMCs provided the RNA from which the TCR library was made. Construction of the TCR beta libraries employed iRepertoire HTBI primers in conjunction with Arm-PCR of CDR3 regions. TCRdb re-analysed the multiplex PCR reads in MiXCR, keeping a single row per CDR3 protein. The sample lists about 540,000 distinct CDR3 sequences, around an eighth seen once, with more than 8.5% in the top ten. The data also belong to a second study, concerning T cells in Graves' hyperthyroidism and ophthalmopathy.

Here the sequenced sample was peripheral blood mononuclear cells (PBMCs), taken at new diagnosis, from a patient treated with antithyroid drugs. These TCRs come from a man under 40 with Graves disease.

This clonotype was recorded a few times. The chain employs TRBV19 and TRBJ1-1; perhaps TRBD1 as D (5 bases). Deletions cut 3 bases from V and 4 bases from J, with 12 bases between. Germline V gene sequence: CDR1 LNHDA, CDR2 SQIVND (reference sequence). The CDR3 length is 14 residues. Written as DNA, the CDR3 is TGTGCCAGTAGTATCAATTTGGGGGGCACTGAAGCTTTCTTT. As protein: CASSINLGGTEAFF.

This clonotype has just a few counts. V gene TRBV10-2 combines with J gene TRBJ2-1; 10 bases are shared with TRBD2. The V and J ends lost 4 bases and 2 bases, in that order; junction bases with no gene match: 11. Germline V gene data show CDR1 as WSHSY and CDR2 as SAAADI. This CDR3 has 18 residues. This chain's CDR3 is CASSGTSGPRGAYNEQFF. The CDR3 nucleotides read TGCGCCAGCAGTGGGACTAGCGGACCCCGTGGCGCCTACAATGAGCAGTTCTTC.

In this sample, this clonotype turned up many times. The V and J genes are TRBV3-1 and TRBJ1-1; D is perhaps TRBD1 (6 bases). With 3 bases removed from V and 4 bases from J, the gap between germline ends came to 18 bases. The germline CDR1 and CDR2 sequences are LGHDT and YNNKEL (reference sequence). The CDR3 is made up of 16 amino acids. CDR3 sequence: CASSHYGTGGPTEAFF. The CDR3 DNA reads as TGTGCCAGCAGCCACTACGGCACTGGGGGCCCCACTGAAGCTTTCTTT.

This rearrangement joins TRBV27 to TRBJ2-7, with 7 bases that match TRBD1. The CDR3 is 14 amino acids. V gave up 6 bases and J gave up 2 bases; unmatched junction bases: 7. CDR1 MNHEY and CDR2 SMNVEV come from the germline V gene (reference sequence). The CDR3 protein is CASRPGTATYEQYF. In nucleotides, the CDR3 is TGTGCCAGCAGACCCGGGACAGCAACCTACGAGCAGTACTTC.

Worth noting for this clonotype: This likely came from a read error, as a far larger clone is one base away. The chain uses TRBV11-2 and TRBJ2-1; 12 nucleotides agree with TRBD2. This CDR3 is 16 amino acids long. Germline assignment: CDR1 SGHAT and CDR2 FQNNGV. CDR3 nucleotide sequence: TGTGCCGGCAGTGGGACTAGCGGGTATTCCTACAATGAGCAGTTCTTC. Translating it yields CAGSGTSGYSYNEQFF.

Ten or more counts support this clonotype. The chain employs TRBV6-2 or TRBV6-3 and TRBJ2-1; TRBD2 agrees at 7 bases. The CDR3 consists of 15 residues. Germline CDR1 is MNHEY and CDR2 is SVGEGT. The V gene end was trimmed by 3 bases and the J gene end by 3 bases; junction bases not matched to a gene: 5. The CDR3 region is CASSYMAGDYNEQFF. The DNA for the CDR3 is TGTGCCAGCAGTTATATGGCGGGAGACTACAATGAGCAGTTCTTC.

This clonotype occurred many times. CDR3 DNA: TGCAGTGCTAGAGATTCACCGGGGAGACTCAGCGGGGAGACCCAGTACTTC. Translation gives CSARDSPGRLSGETQYF. The rearrangement links TRBV20-1 to TRBJ2-5; TRBD2 is a possible D gene (6 bases). The CDR3 totals 17 residues. V gave up 0 bases and J gave up 5 bases, with 22 bases separating them. CDR1 and CDR2 from the germline V gene are DFQATT and SNEGSKA (reference sequence).

This clonotype has only a few counts. The chain uses TRBV11-2 and TRBJ1-1; possibly TRBD1 for D (5 bases). Germline loops: CDR1 SGHAT, CDR2 FQNNGV. Trimming cost V 6 bases and J 1 base, with 15 bases left between them. The CDR3 extends over 15 amino acids. The CDR3 protein is CASSSRVQTNTEAFF. The DNA of the CDR3 is TGTGCCAGCAGTTCCAGGGTTCAGACGAACACTGAAGCTTTCTTT.

Ten or more counts support this clonotype. This rearrangement joins TRBV5-1 to TRBJ2-7, with 14 bases that match TRBD2. The CDR3 contains 17 residues. The ends lost 0 bases at V and 6 bases at J; junction bases unmatched: 8. Germline lookup yields CDR1 SGHRS and CDR2 YFSETQ. Here the CDR3 DNA reads TGCGCCAGCAGCTTGGGGGGACTAGCGGGAGTCGTACGCGAGCAGTACTTC. This sequence encodes CASSLGGLAGVVREQYF.

The sample holds many counts of this clonotype. The rearrangement joins TRBV20-1 to TRBJ1-2; D remains ambiguous. The V and J ends lost 6 bases and 0 bases respectively, with 17 bases between them. This CDR3 spans 15 amino acids. Germline V lookup: CDR1 DFQATT, CDR2 SNEGSKA (reference sequence). CDR3: CSAKDSGSSNYGYTF. Written as DNA, the CDR3 is TGCAGTGCCAAGGATTCGGGTTCCTCTAACTATGGCTACACCTTC.

This clonotype was counted ten times or more. The chain combines TRBV29-1 with TRBJ2-7, with 8 bases aligning to TRBD1. The CDR3 is 11 residues long. Germline V gene sequence: CDR1 SQVTM, CDR2 ANQGSEA. J was trimmed by 6 bases and V by 8 bases; bases with no gene match: 6. Here the CDR3 reads CSPGQGPEQYF. DNA for the CDR3: TGCAGCCCTGGACAGGGTCCCGAGCAGTACTTC.

This clonotype was found many times. The chain uses TRBV24-1 and TRBJ2-7; TRBD1 might be the D (6 bases). V gave up 4 bases and J gave up 6 bases, with 21 bases separating them. The germline V gene has CDR1 KGHDR and CDR2 SFDVKD. This CDR3 region has 16 residues. CDR3 sequence reads: CATSDPHRAREGEQYF. The CDR3 DNA reads TGTGCCACCAGTGACCCACACAGGGCCCGAGAGGGCGAGCAGTACTTC.

This clonotype was observed many times. CDR3 sequence: CASSAAGLREQYF. The CDR3 coding sequence is TGTGCCAGCTCAGCGGCGGGGCTGCGTGAGCAGTACTTC. The chain uses TRBV18 and TRBJ2-7; possible D gene TRBD2, 6 bases. The CDR3 has 13 residues. Trimming pared 5 bases from V and 7 bases from J, leaving 15 bases between. CDR1 and CDR2 (germline): KGHSH, LQKENI. The entire variable domain, with the rest obtained from reference TRBV18 and TRBJ2-7, is as follows: NAGVMQNPRHLVRRRGQEARLRCSPMKGHSHVYWYRQLPEEGLKFMVYLQKENIIDESGMPKERFSAEFPKEGPSILRIQQVVRGDSAAYFCASSAAGLREQYFGPGTRLTVT.